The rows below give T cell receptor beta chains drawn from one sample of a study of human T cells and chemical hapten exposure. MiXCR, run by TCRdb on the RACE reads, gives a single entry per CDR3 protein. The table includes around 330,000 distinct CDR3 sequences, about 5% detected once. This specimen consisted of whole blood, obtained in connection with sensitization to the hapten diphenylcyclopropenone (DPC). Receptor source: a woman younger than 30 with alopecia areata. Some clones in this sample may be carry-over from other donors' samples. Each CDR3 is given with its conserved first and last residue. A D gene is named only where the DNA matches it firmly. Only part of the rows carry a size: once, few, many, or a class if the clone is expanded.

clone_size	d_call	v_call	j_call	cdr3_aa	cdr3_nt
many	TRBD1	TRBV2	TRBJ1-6	CAIDRVGSPLHF	TGTGCCATCGACAGGGTTGGCTCACCCCTCCACTTT
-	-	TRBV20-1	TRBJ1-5	CSAKAAWNQPQHF	TGCAGTGCTAAGGCAGCTTGGAATCAGCCCCAGCATTTT
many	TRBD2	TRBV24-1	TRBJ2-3	CATSADGGTDTQYF	TGTGCCACCAGTGCGGACGGGGGGACAGATACGCAGTATTTT
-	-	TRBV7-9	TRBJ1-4	CASSLRTSNEKLFF	TGTGCCAGCAGCTTAAGGACTTCTAATGAAAAACTGTTTTTT
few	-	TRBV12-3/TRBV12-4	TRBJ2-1	CASNPGGTESYNEQFF	TGTGCCAGCAATCCGGGGGGGACAGAGTCCTACAATGAGCAGTTCTTC
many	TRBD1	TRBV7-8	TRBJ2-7	CASSPVPRTGSYEQYF	TGTGCCAGCAGCCCCGTCCCGCGGACAGGCTCCTACGAGCAGTACTTC
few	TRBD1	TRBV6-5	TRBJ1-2	CASSSSRTGSYGYTF	TGTGCCAGCAGTTCTTCCAGGACAGGTTCATATGGCTACACCTTC
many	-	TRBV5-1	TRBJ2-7	CASSLTTDSYEQYF	TGCGCCAGCAGCTTGACTACTGACAGCTACGAGCAGTACTTC
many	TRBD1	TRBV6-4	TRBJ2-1	CASRRTGPSTSEQFF	TGTGCCAGCAGAAGGACAGGGCCTTCAACCAGTGAGCAGTTCTTC
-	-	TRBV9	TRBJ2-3	CASSVTPGTSSSTDTQYF	TGTGCCAGCAGCGTAACCCCAGGTACTTCCTCTAGCACAGATACGCAGTATTTT
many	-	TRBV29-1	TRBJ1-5	CSVVPESNQPQHF	TGCAGCGTTGTCCCGGAGAGCAATCAGCCCCAGCATTTT
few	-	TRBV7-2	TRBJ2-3	CASSFKWDTQYF	TGTGCCAGCAGCTTTAAATGGGATACGCAGTATTTT
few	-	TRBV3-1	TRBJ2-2	CASSQGWGSFDGGELFF	TGTGCCAGCAGCCAAGGGTGGGGCAGTTTTGATGGCGGGGAGCTGTTTTTT
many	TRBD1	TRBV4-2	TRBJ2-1	CASSQVQTGGNEQFF	TGTGCCAGCAGCCAAGTTCAAACAGGGGGGAATGAGCAGTTCTTC
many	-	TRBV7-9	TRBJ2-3	CASSYQVTGWTDTQYF	TGTGCCAGCAGCTACCAGGTTACAGGTTGGACAGATACGCAGTATTTT
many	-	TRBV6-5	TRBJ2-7	CASSYDGSYEQYF	TGTGCCAGCAGTTACGACGGGTCCTACGAGCAGTACTTC
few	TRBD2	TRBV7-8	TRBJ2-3	CASYQRVRAGETDTQYF	TGTGCCAGCTACCAAAGGGTGCGAGCGGGGGAGACAGATACGCAGTATTTT
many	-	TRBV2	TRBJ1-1	CASSEWQTLMNTEAFF	TGTGCCAGCAGTGAGTGGCAGACCTTGATGAACACTGAAGCTTTCTTT
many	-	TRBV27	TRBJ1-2	CASSLSWDPHCGGDGYTF	TGTGCCAGCAGTTTATCGTGGGACCCTCACTGTGGGGGTGATGGCTACACCTTC
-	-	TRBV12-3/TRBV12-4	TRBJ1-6	CASTPRAFDSPLHF	TGTGCCAGTACCCCCAGGGCGTTTGATTCACCCCTCCACTTT
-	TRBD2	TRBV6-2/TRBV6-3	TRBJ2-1	CASSSPAGGAYNEQFF	TGTGCCAGCAGTTCCCCAGCGGGGGGGGCCTACAATGAGCAGTTCTTC
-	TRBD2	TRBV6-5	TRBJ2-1	CVSSYAGLAGGRTYNEQFF	TGTGTCAGCAGTTACGCGGGACTAGCGGGGGGGCGGACCTACAATGAGCAGTTCTTC
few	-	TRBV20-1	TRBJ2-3	CSAQTGSGTDTQYF	TGCAGTGCTCAAACCGGGTCCGGCACAGATACGCAGTATTTT
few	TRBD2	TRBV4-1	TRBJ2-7	CASSQRAGVHEQYF	TGCGCCAGCAGCCAACGGGCGGGGGTCCACGAGCAGTACTTC
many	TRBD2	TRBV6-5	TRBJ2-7	CASSYSRLAAYEQYF	TGTGCCAGCAGTTACTCGCGACTAGCGGCCTACGAGCAGTACTTC
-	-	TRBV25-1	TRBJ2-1	CASSASPGATYNEQFF	TGTGCCAGCAGTGCCTCCCCCGGGGCCACCTACAATGAGCAGTTCTTC
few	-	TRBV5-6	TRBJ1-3	CASSLYGTYSGNTIYF	TGTGCCAGCAGCTTGTATGGGACATACTCTGGAAACACCATATATTTT
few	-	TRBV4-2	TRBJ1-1	CASSQGRGETEAFF	TGTGCCAGCAGCCAAGGTCGGGGTGAAACTGAAGCTTTCTTT
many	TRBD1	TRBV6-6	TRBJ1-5	CASREGTGLQPQHF	TGTGCCAGCAGAGAAGGGACAGGGTTACAGCCCCAGCATTTT
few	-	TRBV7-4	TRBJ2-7	CASSLRRTPRSYEQYF	TGTGCCAGCAGCTTACGTCGAACACCCCGCTCCTACGAGCAGTACTTC
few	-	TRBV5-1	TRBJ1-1	CASSLRDGQPGPMNTEAFF	TGCGCCAGCAGCTTGCGAGACGGACAGCCCGGCCCCATGAACACTGAAGCTTTCTTT
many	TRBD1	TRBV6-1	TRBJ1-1	CASTGQGAVTEAFF	TGTGCCAGCACCGGACAGGGTGCGGTCACTGAAGCTTTCTTT
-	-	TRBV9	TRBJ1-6	CASSSMEASPLHF	TGTGCCAGCAGCTCAATGGAGGCTTCACCCCTCCACTTT
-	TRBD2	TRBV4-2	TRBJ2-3	CASRRSGGLNTDTQYF	TGTGCCAGCCGCCGAAGCGGGGGCCTTAACACAGATACGCAGTATTTT
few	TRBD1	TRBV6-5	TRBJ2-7	CASSYPRTGGNYEQYF	TGTGCCAGCAGTTACCCGAGGACAGGGGGAAACTACGAGCAGTACTTC
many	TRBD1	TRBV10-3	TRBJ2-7	CAISVGDRSYEQYF	TGTGCCATCAGTGTCGGGGACAGGTCCTACGAGCAGTACTTC
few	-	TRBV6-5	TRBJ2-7	CASGARERGEQYF	TGTGCCAGCGGCGCCAGAGAAAGGGGCGAGCAGTACTTC
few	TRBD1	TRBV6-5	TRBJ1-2	CASSYRAGGLGRGLANYGYTF	TGTGCCAGCAGTTACAGAGCAGGGGGGTTGGGGCGCGGACTAGCTAACTATGGCTACACCTTC
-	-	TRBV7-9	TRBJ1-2	CASSFPGQNYGYTF	TGTGCCAGCAGCTTCCCCGGCCAAAACTATGGCTACACCTTC
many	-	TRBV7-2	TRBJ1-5	CASSFKGAGQPQHF	TGTGCCAGCAGCTTCAAGGGAGCGGGACAGCCCCAGCATTTT
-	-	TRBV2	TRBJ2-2	CASKTGRTGELFF	TGTGCCAGCAAGACCGGGCGCACCGGGGAGCTGTTTTTT
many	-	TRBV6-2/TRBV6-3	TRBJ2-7	CASSYSDLIGGEQYF	TGTGCCAGCAGTTACTCAGACCTAATAGGCGGGGAGCAGTACTTC
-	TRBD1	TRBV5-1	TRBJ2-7	CASSLESTGDEQYF	TGCGCCAGCAGCTTGGAGTCGACAGGGGACGAGCAGTACTTC
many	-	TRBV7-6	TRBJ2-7	CASSFLIGEFYEQYF	TGTGCCAGCAGCTTTCTCATTGGGGAGTTCTACGAGCAGTACTTC
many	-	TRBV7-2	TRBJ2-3	CASSSWTSTDTQYF	TGTGCCAGCAGCTCCTGGACTAGCACAGATACGCAGTATTTT
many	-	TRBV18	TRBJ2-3	CASSLVMAASTDTQYF	TGTGCCAGCTCACTGGTAATGGCGGCTAGCACAGATACGCAGTATTTT